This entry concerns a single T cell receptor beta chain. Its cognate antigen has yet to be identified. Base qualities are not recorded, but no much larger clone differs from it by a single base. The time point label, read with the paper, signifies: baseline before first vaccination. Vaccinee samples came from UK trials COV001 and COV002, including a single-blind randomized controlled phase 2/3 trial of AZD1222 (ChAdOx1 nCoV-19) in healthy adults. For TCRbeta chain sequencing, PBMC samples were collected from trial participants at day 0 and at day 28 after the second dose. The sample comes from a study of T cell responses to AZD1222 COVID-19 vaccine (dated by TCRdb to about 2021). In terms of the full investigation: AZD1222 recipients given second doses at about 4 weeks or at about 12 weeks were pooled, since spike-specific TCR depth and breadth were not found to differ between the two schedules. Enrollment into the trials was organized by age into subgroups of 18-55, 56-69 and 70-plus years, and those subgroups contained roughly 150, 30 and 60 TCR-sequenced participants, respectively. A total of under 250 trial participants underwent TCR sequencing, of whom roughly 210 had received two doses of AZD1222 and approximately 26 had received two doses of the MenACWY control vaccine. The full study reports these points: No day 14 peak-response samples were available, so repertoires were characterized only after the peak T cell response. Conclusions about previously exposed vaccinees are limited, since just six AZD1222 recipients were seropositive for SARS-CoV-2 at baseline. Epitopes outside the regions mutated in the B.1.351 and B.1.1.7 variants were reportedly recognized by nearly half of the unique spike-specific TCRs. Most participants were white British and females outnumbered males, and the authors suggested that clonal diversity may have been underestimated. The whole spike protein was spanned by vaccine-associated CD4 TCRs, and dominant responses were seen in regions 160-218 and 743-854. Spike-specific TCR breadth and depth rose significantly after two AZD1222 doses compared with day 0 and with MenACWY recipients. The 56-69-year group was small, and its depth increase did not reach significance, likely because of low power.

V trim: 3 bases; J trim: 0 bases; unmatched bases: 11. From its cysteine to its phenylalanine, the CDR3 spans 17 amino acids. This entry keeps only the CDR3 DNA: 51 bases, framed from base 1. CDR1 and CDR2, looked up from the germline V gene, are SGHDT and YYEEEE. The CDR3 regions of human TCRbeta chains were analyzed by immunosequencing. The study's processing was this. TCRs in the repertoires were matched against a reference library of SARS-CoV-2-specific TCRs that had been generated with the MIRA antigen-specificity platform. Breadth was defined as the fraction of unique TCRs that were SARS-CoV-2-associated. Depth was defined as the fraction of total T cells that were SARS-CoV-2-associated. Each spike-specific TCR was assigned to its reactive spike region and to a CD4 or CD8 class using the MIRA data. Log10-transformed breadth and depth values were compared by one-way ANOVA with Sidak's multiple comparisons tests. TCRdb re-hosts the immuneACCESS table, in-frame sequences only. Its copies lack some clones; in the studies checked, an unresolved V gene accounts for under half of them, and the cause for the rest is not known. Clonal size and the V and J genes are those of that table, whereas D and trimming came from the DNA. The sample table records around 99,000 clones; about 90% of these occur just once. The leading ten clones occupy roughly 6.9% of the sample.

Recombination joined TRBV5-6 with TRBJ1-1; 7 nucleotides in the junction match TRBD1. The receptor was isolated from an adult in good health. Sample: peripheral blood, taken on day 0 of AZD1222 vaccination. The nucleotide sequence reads TGTGCCAGCAGCTCCCGTACGGGACAGCTCATGAACACTGAAGCTTTCTTT. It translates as CASSSRTGQLMNTEAFF.